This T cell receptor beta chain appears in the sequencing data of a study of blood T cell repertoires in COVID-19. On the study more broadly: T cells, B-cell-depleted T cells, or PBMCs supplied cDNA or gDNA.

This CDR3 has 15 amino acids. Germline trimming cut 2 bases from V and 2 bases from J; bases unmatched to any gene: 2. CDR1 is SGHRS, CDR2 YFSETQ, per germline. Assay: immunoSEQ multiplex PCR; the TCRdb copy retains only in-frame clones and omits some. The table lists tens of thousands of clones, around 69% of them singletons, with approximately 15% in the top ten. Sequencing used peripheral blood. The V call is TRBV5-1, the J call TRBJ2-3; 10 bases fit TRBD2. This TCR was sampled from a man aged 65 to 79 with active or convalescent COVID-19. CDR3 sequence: CASSLAGGFTDTQYF. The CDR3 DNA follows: TGCGCCAGCAGCTTAGCGGGGGGGTTCACAGATACGCAGTATTTT.